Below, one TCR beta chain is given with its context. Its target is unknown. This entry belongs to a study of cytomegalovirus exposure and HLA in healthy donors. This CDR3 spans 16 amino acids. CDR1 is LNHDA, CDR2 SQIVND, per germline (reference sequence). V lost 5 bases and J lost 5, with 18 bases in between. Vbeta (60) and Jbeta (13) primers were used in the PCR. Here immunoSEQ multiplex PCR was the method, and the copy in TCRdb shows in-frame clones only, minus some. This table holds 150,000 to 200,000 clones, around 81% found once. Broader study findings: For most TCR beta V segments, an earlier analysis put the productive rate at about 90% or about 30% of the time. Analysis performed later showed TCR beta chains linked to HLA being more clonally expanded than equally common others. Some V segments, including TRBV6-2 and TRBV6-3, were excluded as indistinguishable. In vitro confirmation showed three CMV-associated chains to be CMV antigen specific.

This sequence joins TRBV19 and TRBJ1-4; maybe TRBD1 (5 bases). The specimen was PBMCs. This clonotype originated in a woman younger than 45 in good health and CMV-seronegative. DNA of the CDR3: TGTGCCAGTAGTCCCCCCGTTGGAGGGGTCAATGAAAAACTGTTTTTT. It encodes CASSPPVGGVNEKLFF.